Listed below are T cell receptor gamma chains from one sample, sequenced in a study of gamma-delta chains in newborns, infants, children. TCRdb repeated clone calling on the reads with CATT. The data hold about 1,100 gamma-chain clones, with approximately 4% observed a single time. Sequenced: blood. The receptors were gathered from a child who was a newborn, infant or young child, either healthy, febrile or measles-vaccinated (not recorded which). Both conserved end residues are part of each CDR3. Clone sizes are given selectively: once, few, many, or a class where the clone is expanded.

clone_size,j_call,v_call,cdr3_nt,cdr3_aa
NA,TRGJ1/TRGJ2,TRGV2,TGTGCCACCTGGGACGGCCCTTATTATAAGAAACTCTTT,CATWDGPYYKKLF
NA,TRGJP,TRGV9,TGTGCCTTGTGGGAGGTGCAGGGGCAAGAGTTGGGCAAAAAAATCAAGGTATTT,CALWEVQGQELGKKIKVF
NA,TRGJ1/TRGJ2,TRGV8,TGTGCCACCTGGACCCCGAATTATTATAATAAACTCTTC,CATWTPNYYNKLF
medium-sized,TRGJ1/TRGJ2,TRGV9,TGTGCCTTGTGGGAGGAAAGTAAGAAACTCTTT,CALWEESKKLF
few,TRGJP,TRGV9,TGTGCCTTGTGGGCTGAGTTGGGCAAAAAAATCAAGGTATTT,CALWAELGKKIKVF
few,TRGJ1/TRGJ2,TRGV2,TGTGCCACCTGGGACGGGGAGTGGTATAAGAAACTCTTT,CATWDGEWYKKLF
few,TRGJP,TRGV9,TGTGCCTTGTGGGAGGTCGCCCCAGAGTTGGGCAAAAAAATCAAGGTATTT,CALWEVAPELGKKIKVF
NA,TRGJP,TRGV9,TGTGCCTTGTGGGTCCAAGAGTCGGGCAAAAAAATCAAGGTATTT,CALWVQESGKKIKVF
medium-sized,TRGJP,TRGV9,TGTGCCTTGTGGGAGGTGGACAAAGAGTTGGGCAAAAAAATCAAGGTATTT,CALWEVDKELGKKIKVF
large,TRGJ1/TRGJ2,TRGV5,TGTGCCACCTGGGACGGGAATTATTATAAGAAACTCTTT,CATWDGNYYKKLF
large,TRGJ1/TRGJ2,TRGV9,TGTGCCTTGTGGGTGCAACATAAGAAACTCTTT,CALWVQHKKLF
large,TRGJP,TRGV9,TGTGCCTTGTGGTTAGAGTTGGGCAAAAAAATCAAGGTATTT,CALWLELGKKIKVF
large,TRGJ1/TRGJ2,TRGV9,TGTGCCTTGTGGCCTTGGGAGAAACTCTTT,CALWPWEKLF
medium-sized,TRGJP,TRGV9,TGTGCCTTGTGGGAGGTGATGGCAGAGTTGGGCAAAAAAATCAAGGTATTT,CALWEVMAELGKKIKVF
large,TRGJ1/TRGJ2,TRGV4,TGTGCCACCTGGGATATGGGGAATTATTATAAGAAACTCTTT,CATWDMGNYYKKLF
medium-sized,TRGJP,TRGV9,TGTGCCTTGTGGGAGGTGTTAAAGTTGGGCAAAAAAATCAAGGTATTT,CALWEVLKLGKKIKVF
medium-sized,TRGJP,TRGV9,TGTGCCTTGTGGGAGCAAACTGTAAAGTTGGGCAAAAAAATCAAGGTATTT,CALWEQTVKLGKKIKVF
NA,TRGJP,TRGV9,TGTGCCTTGTGGGAGAACCCCTCATTTCAAGAGTTGGGCAAAAAAATCAAGGTATTT,CALWENPSFQELGKKIKVF
NA,TRGJP,TRGV9,TGTGCCTCGTGGGAGGTGGCGGGACAAGAGTTGGGCAAAAAAATCAAGGTATTT,CASWEVAGQELGKKIKVF
medium-sized,TRGJ1/TRGJ2,TRGV5,TGTGCCACCTGGACTACTCTTAAGAAACTCTTT,CATWTTLKKLF
large,TRGJP2,TRGV2,TGTGCCACCTGGGACGGCAGAGGTGATTGGATCAAGACGTTT,CATWDGRGDWIKTF
medium-sized,TRGJP,TRGV9,TGTGCCTTGTGGGAGGACCGACAAGAGTTGGGCAAAAAAATCAAGGTATTT,CALWEDRQELGKKIKVF
NA,TRGJP1,TRGV8,TGTGCCACCTGGGAAGGAGGGGATACCACTGGTTGGTTCAAGATATTT,CATWEGGDTTGWFKIF
few,TRGJP,TRGV9,TGTGCCTTGTGGGAGCCATTCGGAGTTTTGGGCAAAAAAATCAAGGTATTT,CALWEPFGVLGKKIKVF
large,TRGJ1/TRGJ2,TRGV3,TGTGCCACCTGGGACAGGACAAATAAGAAACTCTTT,CATWDRTNKKLF
few,TRGJP,TRGV9,TGTGCCTTGTGGGAGGTGCAAAGATCGGGAGAGTTGGGCAAAAAAATCGAGGTATTT,CALWEVQRSGELGKKIEVF
medium-sized,TRGJ1/TRGJ2,TRGV4,TGTGCCACCTGGGATGGGTCTGATCTTGGGGGTAATAAGAAACTCTTT,CATWDGSDLGGNKKLF